A single sample is the source of the 13 T cell receptor beta chains below, sequenced in a study of CD8+ T cells in alopecia areata. Regarding treatment: oral pan-JAK inhibitor, 5-10 mg twice daily. Following extraction, RNA underwent reverse transcription to cDNA, which served as the sequencing template. Assay: immunoSEQ multiplex PCR; the TCRdb copy retains only in-frame clones and omits some. The data contain about 180,000 clones, around 51% of them singletons. Here the sequenced sample was CD8+ T cells sorted from blood, taken around week 54, from a patient treated with tofacitinib. The receptors were gathered from a human donor with alopecia areata.

This clone was detected only a few times. The V call is TRBV5-5, the J call TRBJ2-7, with D possibly matching TRBD1 (6 bases). V shed 0 bases and J shed 4 bases, with 14 bases lying between them. Per germline, CDR1 SGHKS and CDR2 YYEKEE (reference sequence). CDR3 length: 15 amino acids. The CDR3 coding sequence is TGTGCCAGCAGCTTGGCAGGGGTAAGGCTTTACGAGCAGTACTTC. Translated, it gives CASSLAGVRLYEQYF.

This clone occurred a few times. This chain links TRBV27 with TRBJ2-7, with 11 bases lining up with TRBD2. J gave up 4 bases and V 4 bases, and 9 bases lay outside the gene matches. The CDR3 is made up of 16 amino acids. Germline V gives CDR1 MNHEY, CDR2 SMNVEV (reference sequence). The CDR3 nucleotides read TGTGCCAGCAGTTCACTAGCGGGGGCCTACCTTTACGAGCAGTACTTC. Protein product: CASSSLAGAYLYEQYF.

The V call is TRBV7-9, the J call TRBJ2-7; D is ambiguous. V was trimmed by 5 bases and J by 0 bases, leaving 5 bases between them. Germline-derived CDR1 and CDR2 are SEHNR and FQNEAQ (reference sequence). The CDR3 loop spans 12 amino acids. Written as DNA, the CDR3 is TGTGCCAGCAGCCCCAACTCCTACGAGCAGTACTTC. This sequence encodes CASSPNSYEQYF.

The V and J genes are TRBV30 and TRBJ1-1; 7 nucleotides align to TRBD1. This CDR3 has 11 residues. CDR1 is GTSNPN, CDR2 SVGIG, per germline (reference sequence). Losses at the gene ends were 0 bases for V and 12 bases for J; bases not matched to a gene: 4. CDR3 bases: TGTGCCTGGAGTGTCGGGGACAGTCCTTTCTTT. Protein product: CAWSVGDSPFF.

This rearrangement joins TRBV5-6 to TRBJ1-2, with 7 positions matching TRBD1. The CDR3 is 14 residues long. In germline, CDR1 is SGHDT, CDR2 YYEEEE. Unmatched junction bases numbered 8, after V lost 5 bases and J lost 4 bases. Here the CDR3 DNA reads TGTGCCAGCAGATCTGAGGACAGGCTCTATGGCTACACCTTC. This gives the protein CASRSEDRLYGYTF.

This clone was picked up one time. The chain joins TRBV11-2 to TRBJ1-1; D is unclear. V gave up 5 bases and J gave up 4 bases, with 14 bases separating them. The CDR3 spans 14 residues. Germline V lookup: CDR1 SGHAT, CDR2 FQNNGV. The CDR3: CASSRRAPVTEAFF. The CDR3 bases are TGTGCCAGCAGCCGACGGGCGCCAGTCACTGAAGCTTTCTTT.

Only a few counts were recorded for this clone. The J gene is TRBJ2-3, the V gene TRBV13; D unclear. Germline loops: CDR1 PRHDT, CDR2 FYEKMQ (reference sequence). CDR3 length: 13 residues. V was trimmed by 5 bases and J by 6 bases, leaving 12 bases between them. The CDR3 reads CASSQTGRDTQYF. The CDR3 coding sequence is TGTGCCAGCAGCCAGACGGGCAGGGATACGCAGTATTTT.

The chain is built from TRBV7-2 and TRBJ1-5; 7 nucleotides align to TRBD1. This CDR3 region has 13 residues. CDR1 is SGHTA and CDR2 is FQGNSA in the germline V gene. V lost 3 bases and J lost 6; bases outside the gene matches: 2. The CDR3 protein is CASSFDRAQPQHF. DNA of the CDR3: TGTGCCAGCAGCTTCGACAGGGCTCAGCCCCAGCATTTT.

The genes are TRBV6-6 and TRBJ1-1; TRBD1 is a possible D gene (5 bases). There are 12 residues in the CDR3. Germline V gene data show CDR1 as MNHNY and CDR2 as SVGAGI (reference sequence). Between the trimmed V and J ends, which lost 11 bases and 0 bases, there was a span of 10 bases. CDR3 DNA sequence: TGTGCCGGGGCCGGCATGAACACTGAAGCTTTCTTT. Its protein product is CAGAGMNTEAFF.

This clone was recorded a few times. The chain combines TRBV7-2 with TRBJ1-5; D is uncertain. CDR1 SGHTA and CDR2 FQGNSA come from the germline V gene. The length of the CDR3 is 13 residues. V shed 0 bases and J shed 7 bases, with 7 bases lying between them. The CDR3 DNA reads TGTGCCAGCAGCTTAGCTTTCGGACAGCCCCAGCATTTT. It is translated as CASSLAFGQPQHF.

DNA for the CDR3: TGTGCCAGCAGCTTGGGCTTCCCGAATTCACCCCTCCACTTT. Translated: CASSLGFPNSPLHF. V usage is TRBV7-8 and J usage is TRBJ1-6; no clear D gene. V gave up 3 bases and J gave up 7 bases, with 10 bases separating them. The length of the CDR3 is 14 residues. In germline, CDR1 is SGHVS, CDR2 FQNEAQ.

The rearrangement joins TRBV5-6 to TRBJ2-3; D call uncertain. The CDR3 length is 14 residues. Deletions cut 4 bases from V and 5 bases from J, with 14 bases between. Germline V gives CDR1 SGHDT, CDR2 YYEEEE. The CDR3 sequence: CASSPPNEGDTQYF. The CDR3 nucleotides are TGTGCCAGCAGCCCTCCGAACGAAGGAGATACGCAGTATTTT.

This chain connects TRBV11-3 to TRBJ2-2, with D possibly matching TRBD2 (6 bases). Germline V CDR1 and CDR2: SGHNT, YENEEA. With 1 base removed from V and 5 bases from J, the gap between germline ends came to 14 bases. The length of the CDR3 is 16 residues. The CDR3 loop reads CASSLVLAAVTGELFF. The CDR3 region has the DNA TGTGCCAGCAGCTTAGTACTAGCAGCGGTAACCGGGGAGCTGTTTTTT. Drawing the rest from reference TRBV11-3 and TRBJ2-2, the complete variable domain is EAGVVQSPRYKIIEKKQPVAFWCNPISGHNTLYWYLQNLGQGPELLIRYENEEAVDDSQLPKDRFSAERLKGVDSTLKIQPAELGDSAVYLCASSLVLAAVTGELFFGEGSRLTVL.